These T cell receptor beta chains were read from a single sample in a study of blood T cell repertoires in COVID-19. Data came from immunoSEQ multiplex PCR; TCRdb stores just in-frame clones and leaves some out. The profile shows about 120,000 clones, approximately 71% of them singletons. Sequencing was done on a sample of peripheral blood. The receptors were gathered from a human donor in a cohort sampled during active COVID-19. CDR3s include the opening cysteine and the closing phenylalanine or tryptophan. Fields, in order: J gene, CDR3 length, D gene, V gene, clone size, CDR3 DNA, CDR3 protein. The D gene is left open where the match is weak. Size values are once, few and many counts, or a class for expanded clones, and some rows have none.

>TRBJ2-7|11|.|TRBV20-1|.
TGCAGTGTCGTGGCCCCGGGGGAGCAGTACTTC
CSVVAPGEQYF
>TRBJ2-7|13|.|TRBV7-9|few
TGTGCCAGCACCGGGACTCGCTCCTACGAGCAGTACTTC
CASTGTRSYEQYF
>TRBJ1-2|15|.|TRBV9|.
TGTGCCAGCAGCGTAGCAACTACTACTAACTATGGCTACACCTTC
CASSVATTTNYGYTF
>TRBJ2-7|16|TRBD2|TRBV7-9|once
TGTGCCAGCAGCCCCGACGGGGGGATTAGGGCTTACGAGCAGTACTTC
CASSPDGGIRAYEQYF
>TRBJ2-7|15|TRBD2|TRBV5-4|.
TGTGCCAGCAGCTTGGACAGGACTAGCGGGTACGAGCAGTACTTC
CASSLDRTSGYEQYF
>TRBJ2-7|13|TRBD1|TRBV4-1|.
TGCGCCAGCAGCCAAGGACAGGGAGACGAGCAGTACTTC
CASSQGQGDEQYF
>TRBJ2-1|15|TRBD2|TRBV5-1|few
TGCGCCAGCAGCTTCGGGACTAGCGGATACAATGAGCAGTTCTTC
CASSFGTSGYNEQFF
>TRBJ2-7|12|.|TRBV2|once
TGTGCCAGCAGCGCGACCAGGGACGAGCAGTACTTC
CASSATRDEQYF
>TRBJ2-1|16|TRBD1|TRBV5-1|.
TGCGCCAGCAGCTTGGAGACAGGGTCCTACTACAATGAGCAGTTCTTC
CASSLETGSYYNEQFF
>TRBJ1-3|14|.|TRBV29-1|.
TGCAGCGTTGAAGATGGCAGGGTTGGAAACACCATATATTTT
CSVEDGRVGNTIYF
>TRBJ2-7|15|TRBD2|TRBV27|.
TGTGCCAGCAGTTTAATATCTAGCGGGAGTCTCGAGCAGTACTTC
CASSLISSGSLEQYF
>TRBJ1-5|14|.|TRBV19|.
TGTGCCAGTAGTATCCAGGGAGGGGATCAGCCCCAGCATTTT
CASSIQGGDQPQHF
>TRBJ2-7|14|.|TRBV28|.
TGTGCCAGCAGGCCGGCCGGGATAAACTACGAGCAGTACTTC
CASRPAGINYEQYF